These 22 T cell receptor beta chains were sequenced from one sample in a study of T-cell memory formation after mild COVID-19. TCRdb ran MiXCR on the 5' RACE reads and lists one entry per CDR3 protein. The sample holds approximately 400,000 distinct CDR3 sequences, more than 15% seen once. The sequencing sample was made of PBMCs or a T cell subset sorted from them (not recorded which). The receptors come from a man between 18 and 29 years old who had mild COVID-19 (a few samples of this study predate the infection). Cell type and time point are not known.

The chain carries TRBV7-2 and TRBJ1-2, with TRBD1 identical over 8 bases. The germline V gene encodes CDR1 SGHTA and CDR2 FQGNSA. After removal of 4 bases from V and 2 bases from J, the junction contained 9 bases not matched to a gene. The CDR3 is 16 residues long. The CDR3 here is CASSSSGTGLNYGYTF. CDR3 DNA: TGTGCCAGCAGCTCATCCGGGACAGGACTCAACTATGGCTACACCTTC. Full variable domain (outside the CDR3, taken from reference TRBV7-2 and TRBJ1-2): GAGVSQSPSNKVTEKGKDVELRCDPISGHTALYWYRQSLGQGLEFLIYFQGNSAPDKSGLPSDRFSAERTGGSVSTLTIQRTQQEDSAVYLCASSSSGTGLNYGYTFGSGTRLTVV.

In its sample, this clonotype was seen a few times. The J gene is TRBJ2-5, the V gene TRBV29-1; no clear D gene. Trimming removed 2 bases from V and 4 bases from J, with 11 bases in between. The CDR3 is 13 residues long. Per germline, CDR1 SQVTM and CDR2 ANQGSEA. As DNA, the CDR3 is TGCAGCGTTGAAAGGGAATCAACAGAGACCCAGTACTTC. Translated: CSVERESTETQYF.

This sequence joins TRBV4-3 and TRBJ2-5; D not certain. Germline CDR1 reads LGHNA; CDR2 reads YSLEER. Trimming removed 4 bases at V and 4 bases at J, with 16 bases between. The CDR3 extends over 15 amino acids. The CDR3 here is CASSPRAAILETQYF. CDR3 in DNA: TGCGCCAGCAGCCCCCGAGCAGCGATCTTAGAGACCCAGTACTTC.

This clonotype was counted only a few times. The chain joins TRBV5-4 to TRBJ2-5, with TRBD2 matching 10 bases. This CDR3 is built from 16 residues. J was trimmed by 2 bases and V by 1 base; bases with no gene match: 5. Germline assignment: CDR1 SGHNT and CDR2 YYREEE (reference sequence). CDR3 loop: CASSLTSGNTQETQYF. DNA for the CDR3: TGTGCCAGCAGCTTGACTAGCGGGAACACTCAAGAGACCCAGTACTTC.

The CDR3 DNA reads TGCGCCAGCAGCTTGAGGCTAGCGGGGGGTTCCACAGATACGCAGTATTTT. Its translation is CASSLRLAGGSTDTQYF. The chain employs TRBV5-1 and TRBJ2-3, with 11 positions matching TRBD2. Germline CDR1 SGHRS, CDR2 YFSETQ. V was clipped by 1 base and J by 2 bases; unmatched bases: 6. The CDR3 totals 17 residues.

This chain links TRBV4-1 with TRBJ2-5, with D perhaps being TRBD1 or TRBD2 (7 bases each). The CDR3 sequence is 17 residues long. CDR1 MGHRA and CDR2 YSYEKL come from the germline V gene. Trimming stripped 3 bases from V and 2 bases from J, with 19 bases between. CDR3 in amino acids: CASSQGPGGVTQETQYF. Written as DNA, the CDR3 is TGCGCCAGCAGCCAGGGGCCAGGGGGGGTCACACAAGAGACCCAGTACTTC.

This chain uses TRBV6-5 with TRBJ2-1; 7 bases are a match to TRBD1. V lost 5 bases to trimming and J lost 12 bases; unmatched junction nucleotides: 7. The CDR3 has 12 residues. Germline V lookup: CDR1 MNHEY, CDR2 SVGAGI. This CDR3 is CASSLRQGPQFF. The CDR3 DNA is TGTGCCAGCAGTCTTAGACAGGGACCGCAGTTCTTC.

The table lists this clonotype with a few counts. J is TRBJ2-2 and V is TRBV27, with D possibly being TRBD1 (6 bases). Germline-derived CDR1 and CDR2 are MNHEY and SMNVEV (reference sequence). The CDR3 is 14 amino acids. Trimming stripped 5 bases from V and 1 base from J, with 8 bases between. The CDR3 spells CASSGRGNTGELFF. Written as DNA, the CDR3 is TGTGCCAGCAGTGGCAGGGGGAACACCGGGGAGCTGTTTTTT.

This clonotype came up a few times. V usage is TRBV15 and J usage is TRBJ1-1; D is unresolved. The germline V gene has CDR1 LNHNV and CDR2 YYDKDF (reference sequence). The CDR3 length is 16 residues. V lost 1 base and J lost 2, with 14 bases in between. The CDR3 bases are TGTGCCACCAGCAGAGCCATGGGTGCCAGAAACACTGAAGCTTTCTTT. Protein: CATSRAMGARNTEAFF. The entire variable domain, with the rest obtained from reference TRBV15 and TRBJ1-1, is as follows: DAMVIQNPRYQVTQFGKPVTLSCSQTLNHNVMYWYQQKSSQAPKLLFHYYDKDFNNEADTPDNFQSRRPNTSFCFLDIRSPGLGDTAMYLCATSRAMGARNTEAFFGQGTRLTVV.

The chain combines TRBV6-6 with TRBJ1-1; 7 bases line up with TRBD1. J gave up 1 base and V 3 bases, and 5 bases lay outside the gene matches. Germline CDR1 is MNHNY and CDR2 is SVGAGI (reference sequence). This CDR3 is built from 15 residues. The CDR3 is CASSYYRTGNTEAFF. The CDR3 region has the DNA TGTGCCAGCAGTTATTACCGGACAGGGAACACTGAAGCTTTCTTT.

This chain connects TRBV24-1 to TRBJ2-1; no definite D call. The CDR3 sequence is 17 residues long. From germline, CDR1 is KGHDR and CDR2 SFDVKD. The germline V and J ends were trimmed by 3 bases and 3 bases, with 17 bases remaining between them. The CDR3 loop is CATSDPRPDKYYNEQFF. DNA of the CDR3: TGTGCCACCAGTGATCCTCGACCCGACAAGTACTACAATGAGCAGTTCTTC.

This clonotype has just a few counts. V and J are TRBV23-1 and TRBJ2-1; D could derive from TRBD1 or TRBD2 (5 bases each). TRBV23-1 is an ORF; its function is uncertain. This CDR3 comprises 17 residues. Between the trimmed V and J ends, which lost 6 bases and 5 bases, there was a span of 23 bases. DNA for the CDR3: TGCGCCAGCAGCGGCCCTCCGAGGGGAAGAATCGACAATGAGCAGTTCTTC. It translates to CASSGPPRGRIDNEQFF.

V gene TRBV7-3 combines with J gene TRBJ2-5, with D perhaps TRBD1 (5 bases). Germline V gene data show CDR1 as SGHTA and CDR2 as FQGTGA. The V gene lost 5 bases and the J gene lost 5 bases, with 15 bases spanning the gap. The CDR3 covers 14 residues. The CDR3 sequence is CASSPPGYPETQYF. Here the CDR3 DNA reads TGTGCCAGCAGCCCCCCAGGGTATCCGGAGACCCAGTACTTC. Filled out from reference TRBV7-3 and TRBJ2-5, the complete variable domain reads GAGVSQTPSNKVTEKGKYVELRCDPISGHTALYWYRQSLGQGPEFLIYFQGTGAADDSGLPNDRFFAVRPEGSVSTLKIQRTERGDSAVYLCASSPPGYPETQYFGPGTRLLVL.

This chain uses TRBV6-1 with TRBJ2-5, with 7 bases lining up with TRBD2. This CDR3 spans 14 amino acids. Germline V CDR1 and CDR2: MNHNS, SASEGT. Trimming cost V 4 bases and J 7 bases; bases outside gene matches: 9. This chain's CDR3 is CASSAGTTLGTQYF. DNA for the CDR3: TGTGCCAGCAGTGCCGGGACTACCCTAGGGACCCAGTACTTC.

This chain connects TRBV29-1 to TRBJ2-7; no definite D call. V dropped 4 bases and J dropped 2 bases, with 9 bases sitting between them. CDR1 is SQVTM, CDR2 ANQGSEA, per germline. CDR3 length: 12 residues. CDR3 residues: CSVVDPTYEQYF. The CDR3 bases are TGCAGCGTTGTGGACCCGACCTACGAGCAGTACTTC.

This clonotype came up a few times. The rearrangement links TRBV5-1 to TRBJ1-2, with a possible D match to TRBD1 (6 bases). Between the trimmed V and J ends, which lost 2 bases and 4 bases, there was a span of 12 bases. The CDR3 has 14 residues. Germline V gene lookup returns CDR1 SGHRS and CDR2 YFSETQ. CDR3 in DNA: TGCGCCAGCAGCTTTGGACAGATGTTCTATGGCTACACCTTC. Translation: CASSFGQMFYGYTF. Full variable domain (remainder filled in from reference TRBV5-1 and TRBJ1-2): KAGVTQTPRYLIKTRGQQVTLSCSPISGHRSVSWYQQTPGQGLQFLFEYFSETQRNKGNFPGRFSGRQFSNSRSEMNVSTLELGDSALYLCASSFGQMFYGYTFGSGTRLTVV.

This clonotype has just a few counts. The chain employs TRBV7-2 and TRBJ2-3; 7 bases are a match to TRBD2. The CDR3 is made up of 13 amino acids. V shed 1 base and J 7 bases; nucleotides not matched to a gene: 2. CDR1 is SGHTA, CDR2 FQGNSA, per germline. CDR3: CASSLERGNTQYF. DNA for the CDR3: TGTGCCAGCAGCTTAGAGCGGGGAAATACGCAGTATTTT. Based on the CDR3 plus reference TRBV7-2 and TRBJ2-3, the full variable domain is GAGVSQSPSNKVTEKGKDVELRCDPISGHTALYWYRQSLGQGLEFLIYFQGNSAPDKSGLPSDRFSAERTGGSVSTLTIQRTQQEDSAVYLCASSLERGNTQYFGPGTRLTVL.

The CDR3 nucleotides are TGTGCCAGCAGCACGCGACTAGCGGGGGGGCCGAACACAGATACGCAGTATTTT. This codes for CASSTRLAGGPNTDTQYF. The chain carries TRBV7-9 and TRBJ2-3; 14 bases agree with TRBD2. CDR3 size: 18 residues. In germline, CDR1 is SEHNR, CDR2 FQNEAQ (reference sequence). The junction had 9 bases not matched to a gene; V was cut back by 5 bases and J by 2 bases.

This clonotype was picked up a small number of times. The V and J genes are TRBV6-2 or TRBV6-3 and TRBJ1-1; D is unresolved. V shed 5 bases and J shed 5 bases, with 9 bases lying between them. The germline V gene has CDR1 MNHEY and CDR2 SVGEGT. The CDR3 totals 12 residues. The CDR3 spells CASSKRATEAFF. The CDR3 nucleotides are TGTGCCAGCAGTAAAAGGGCGACTGAAGCTTTCTTT.

This clonotype was picked up a small number of times. This chain uses TRBV19 with TRBJ1-6; 9 bases align to TRBD1. Germline assignment: CDR1 LNHDA and CDR2 SQIVND (reference sequence). V dropped 1 base and J dropped 9; count of bases not matched to a gene: 4. This CDR3 contains 15 residues. This CDR3 reads CASSIGGQGFSPLHF. CDR3 coding DNA: TGTGCCAGTAGTATAGGAGGACAGGGGTTTTCACCCCTCCACTTT.

This clonotype was counted at least ten times. The chain couples TRBV7-9 to TRBJ2-3, with 8 bases lining up with TRBD1. CDR1 and CDR2 from the germline V gene are SEHNR and FQNEAQ (reference sequence). The CDR3 consists of 14 residues. V was pared by 5 bases and J by 1 base, with 2 bases of the junction left unmatched. For the CDR3, the DNA is TGTGCCAGCAGCGCGGACAGGGGCACAGATACGCAGTATTTT. As protein: CASSADRGTDTQYF.

This clonotype was seen a few times. The genes are TRBV7-2 and TRBJ2-2, with D perhaps matching TRBD1 (6 bases). The V and J ends lost 2 bases and 6 bases respectively, with 19 bases between them. Germline-derived CDR1 and CDR2 are SGHTA and FQGNSA. This CDR3 region has 17 residues. Here the CDR3 DNA reads TGTGCCAGCAGCTTACCCCGGGACACCCAAGGTTCCGGGGAGCTGTTTTTT. This translates into CASSLPRDTQGSGELFF.